Reported below is one TCR beta chain. A read error may account for a junction end that differs from germline. This CDR3 comprises 15 residues. Germline CDR1 is SSHAT and CDR2 is FNYEAQ (reference sequence). This sample was included in a study of cytomegalovirus exposure and HLA in healthy donors. PCR primers comprised 60 Vbeta and 13 Jbeta primers. The assay was immunoSEQ multiplex PCR, and TCRdb's table has in-frame clones only and misses some. Seen here are about 120,000 clones, about 75% observed once, and the top ten hold 12%. The clonotype originates from a woman aged 40 to 50 in good health and CMV-seropositive. Specimen: PBMCs. The chain couples TRBV7-7 to TRBJ2-3; D is perhaps TRBD2 (6 bases). CDR3 coding DNA: TGTGCTAGCAGCCGGGGACTTACCTCGGGAGATACGCAGTATTTT. Its protein product is CASSRGLTSGDTQYF.